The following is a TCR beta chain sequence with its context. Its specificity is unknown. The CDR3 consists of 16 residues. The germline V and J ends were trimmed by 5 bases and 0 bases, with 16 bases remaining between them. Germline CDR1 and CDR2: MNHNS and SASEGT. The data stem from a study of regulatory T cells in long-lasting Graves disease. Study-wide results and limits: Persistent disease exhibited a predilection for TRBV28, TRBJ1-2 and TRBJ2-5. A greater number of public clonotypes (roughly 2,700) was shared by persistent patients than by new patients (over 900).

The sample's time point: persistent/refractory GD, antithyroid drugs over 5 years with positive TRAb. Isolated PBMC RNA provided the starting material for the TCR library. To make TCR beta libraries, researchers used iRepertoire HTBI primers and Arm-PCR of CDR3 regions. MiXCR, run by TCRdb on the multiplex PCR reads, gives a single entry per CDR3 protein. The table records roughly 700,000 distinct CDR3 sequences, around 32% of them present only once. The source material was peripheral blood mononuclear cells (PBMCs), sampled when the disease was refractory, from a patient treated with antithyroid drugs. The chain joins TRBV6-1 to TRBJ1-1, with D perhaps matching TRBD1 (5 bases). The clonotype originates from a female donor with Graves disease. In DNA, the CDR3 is TGTGCCAGCAGTAGTGAACGACAGTCTCTGAACACTGAAGCTTTCTTT. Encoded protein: CASSSERQSLNTEAFF.